This T cell receptor beta chain was profiled in a study of long-term antiretroviral therapy in people with HIV. Study-level findings and limits: Patients on ART gained diversity, which nonetheless stayed below transplant donor controls.

Details on this clone: Its matching antigen is unknown.

Investigators performed immunoSEQ version v3.0 at survey level. Assay used: immunoSEQ multiplex PCR; TCRdb lists only in-frame clones, some missing. The sample holds 20,000 to 25,000 clones, around 95% seen once. CDR1 is MNHNY, CDR2 SVGAGI, per germline (reference sequence). The CDR3 is 14 amino acids. V gave up 2 bases and J gave up 3 bases, with 8 bases separating them. Cryopreserved PBMC numbered about 1-10 million per sample before DNA extraction. The sequencing here drew on unsorted PBMCs, taken roughly 5.1 years after starting antiretroviral therapy. The receptor was derived from a woman aged 50 to 60 with HIV. V gene TRBV6-6 combines with J gene TRBJ2-1; D unclear. The CDR3 is CASSYGLGYNEQFF. The CDR3 coding sequence is TGTGCCAGCAGTTACGGTCTGGGCTACAATGAGCAGTTCTTC.